The entry that follows covers one T cell receptor (beta chain) sequence. This sample was included in a study of blood T cell repertoires in COVID-19. Method: immunoSEQ multiplex PCR; TCRdb's copy keeps in-frame clones and lacks some. The sample shows more than 300,000 clones, 90% of them seen only once. The sequence was obtained from a middle-aged woman with COVID-19, enrolled during active disease. Sequenced input: peripheral blood.

The CDR3, as DNA: TGTGCCAGCAGTTACTATGGCAGGGGGACCCATAGCAATCAGCCCCAGCATTTT. Amino acids: CASSYYGRGTHSNQPQHF. The gene calls are TRBV6-2 or TRBV6-3 and TRBJ1-5; 7 bases are shared with TRBD1. The CDR3 totals 18 residues. J gave up 0 bases and V 1 base, and 9 bases lay outside the gene matches. The germline CDR1 and CDR2 sequences are MNHEY and SVGEGT.